The source of this TCR beta chain is a study of cytomegalovirus exposure and HLA in healthy donors. Points from the study as a whole: It was reported that the classifier diagnosed cytomegalovirus status with high specificity and sensitivity in both the original and validation cohorts.

For this clone: As yet, its antigen is unknown.

CDR1 and CDR2 (germline): SGHTA, FQGNSA. V lost 2 bases, J lost 3 bases, and 5 bases lay in between. This CDR3 is built from 12 residues. With 60 Vbeta and 13 Jbeta primers, the PCR was carried out. Only in-frame clones appear in the TCRdb table, and some are missing; sequencing was by immunoSEQ multiplex PCR. The sample comprises about 200,000 clones, 86% of which are singletons, and less than 0.35% rests with the top ten. The clonotype was recovered from a woman aged 25 to 45 in good health and CMV-seronegative. The rearrangement uses TRBV7-2 and TRBJ2-7, with unresolved D. Sequencing was done on a sample of PBMCs. DNA for the CDR3: TGTGCCAGCAGCTTACCCGGCTACGAGCAGTACTTC. This gives the protein CASSLPGYEQYF.